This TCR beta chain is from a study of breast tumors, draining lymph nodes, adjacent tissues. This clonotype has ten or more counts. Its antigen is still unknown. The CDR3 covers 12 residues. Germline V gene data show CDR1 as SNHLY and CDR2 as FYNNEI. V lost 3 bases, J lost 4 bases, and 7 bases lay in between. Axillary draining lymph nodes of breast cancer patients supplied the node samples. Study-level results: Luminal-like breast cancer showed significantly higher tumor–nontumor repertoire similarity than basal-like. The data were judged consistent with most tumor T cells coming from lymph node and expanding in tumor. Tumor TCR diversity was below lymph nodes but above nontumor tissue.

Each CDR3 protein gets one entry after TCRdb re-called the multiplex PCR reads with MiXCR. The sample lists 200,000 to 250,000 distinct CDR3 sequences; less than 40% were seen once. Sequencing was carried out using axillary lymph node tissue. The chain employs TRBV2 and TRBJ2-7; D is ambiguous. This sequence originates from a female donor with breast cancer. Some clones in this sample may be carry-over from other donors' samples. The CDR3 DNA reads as TGTGCCAGCAGTGAGCAGAATTACGAGCAGTACTTC. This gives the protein CASSEQNYEQYF. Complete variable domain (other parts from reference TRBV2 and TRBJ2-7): EPEVTQTPSHQVTQMGQEVILRCVPISNHLYFYWYRQILGQKVEFLVSFYNNEISEKSEIFDDQFSVERPDGSNFTLKIRSTKLEDSAMYFCASSEQNYEQYFGPGTRLTVT.